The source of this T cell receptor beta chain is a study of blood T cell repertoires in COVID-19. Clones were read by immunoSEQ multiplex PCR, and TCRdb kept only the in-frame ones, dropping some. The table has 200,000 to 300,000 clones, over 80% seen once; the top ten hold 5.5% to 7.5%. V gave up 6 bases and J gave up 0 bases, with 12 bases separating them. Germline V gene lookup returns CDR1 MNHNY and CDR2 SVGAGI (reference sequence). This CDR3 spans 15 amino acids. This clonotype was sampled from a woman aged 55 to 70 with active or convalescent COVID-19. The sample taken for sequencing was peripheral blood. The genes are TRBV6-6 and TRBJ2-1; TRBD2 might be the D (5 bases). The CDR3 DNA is TGTGCCAGCAGGGAGACCCGGGACTCCTACAATGAGCAGTTCTTC. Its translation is CASRETRDSYNEQFF.